This T cell receptor beta chain stems from a study of T cells in Graves' hyperthyroidism and ophthalmopathy. Study outcomes and limitations: Most thyroid clonotypes expanded above 0.001 were also detected in blood.

This CDR3 comprises 16 residues. Germline V gene data show CDR1 as SNHLY and CDR2 as FYNNEI. V was clipped by 5 bases and J by 0 bases, with 15 bases between them. About this clonotype: Its antigen is not identified.

RNA transcripts served as the template for amplifying TCR beta CDR3 regions. Researchers ran a first-round RT-PCR on the TCR CDR3 using the HTBI primer set. TCRdb re-called the multiplex PCR reads through MiXCR, storing one row per CDR3 protein. The data contain 250,000 to 400,000 distinct CDR3 sequences, about an eighth of them singletons. Disease duration was under 3 months in the ophthalmopathy patients, who also had a Clinical Activity Score of at least 3 and a NOSPECS grade of at least 4. Every diagnosis used clinical symptoms, serum thyroxine and TRAb, thyroid ultrasound and orbital computed tomography. Out of roughly 9.1 ml of fresh peripheral blood came the PBMCs.

Material: blood. The chain has TRBV2 and TRBJ2-3; D possibly corresponds to TRBD1 (6 bases). The receptor was isolated from a woman between 35 and 50 years old with Graves' ophthalmopathy. CDR3 nucleotides: TGTGCCAGCAGTCCAGGGGCTCTCCGGAGCACAGATACGCAGTATTTT. This translates into CASSPGALRSTDTQYF.